This TCR beta chain derives from a study of T cells in Graves' hyperthyroidism and ophthalmopathy. Study-wide background: Any treatment followed the collection of peripheral blood at initial diagnosis.

Between the trimmed V and J ends, which lost 8 bases and 2 bases, there was a span of 18 bases. This CDR3 is 17 amino acids long. In germline, CDR1 is KGHDR, CDR2 SFDVKD. Researchers amplified the TCR beta CDR3 regions from RNA transcripts. First-round RT-PCR of the TCR CDR3 relied on the HTBI primer set. TCRdb re-called the multiplex PCR reads with MiXCR, one entry per CDR3 protein. The profile shows around 690,000 distinct CDR3 sequences, approximately 15% of them singletons. There are a few counts of this clonotype. The TCR sequence derives from a man aged 50 to 60 with Graves' hyperthyroidism. Sequences were obtained from blood. The chain couples TRBV24-1 to TRBJ1-6; D ambiguous. The DNA for the CDR3 is TGTGCCACCATCTCCAGGAGATCGGGAACCTATAATTCACCCCTCCACTTT. This gives the protein CATISRRSGTYNSPLHF.